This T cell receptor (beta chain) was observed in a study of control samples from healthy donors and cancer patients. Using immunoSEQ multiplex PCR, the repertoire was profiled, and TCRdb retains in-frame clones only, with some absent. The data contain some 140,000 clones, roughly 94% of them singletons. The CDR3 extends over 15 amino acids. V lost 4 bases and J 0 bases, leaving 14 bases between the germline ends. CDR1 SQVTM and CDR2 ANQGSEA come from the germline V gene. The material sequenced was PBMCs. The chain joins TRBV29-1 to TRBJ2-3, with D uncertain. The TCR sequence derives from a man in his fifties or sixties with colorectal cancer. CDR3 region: CSVVTRSASTDTQYF. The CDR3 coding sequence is TGCAGCGTTGTGACACGGTCTGCTAGCACAGATACGCAGTATTTT.